This T cell receptor (beta chain) was sequenced for a study of T cells in Graves' hyperthyroidism and ophthalmopathy. Authors of the study amplified TCR beta CDR3 regions from RNA transcripts. In the first-round RT-PCR of the TCR CDR3, the HTBI primer set was used. TCRdb independently ran MiXCR on the multiplex PCR reads; one entry per CDR3 protein. The sample includes some 490,000 distinct CDR3 sequences, roughly 16% of them seen just once. Ophthalmopathy cases met thresholds of Clinical Activity Score at least 3, NOSPECS grade at least 4 and duration under 3 months. This clonotype occurred many times. What it binds is not known. Findings and caveats of the study: Blood also showed most of the thyroid clonotypes that were expanded above 0.001. Stable hyperthyroidism was separated from ophthalmopathy by a model based on 13 V-J features.

The V segment lost 4 bases and the J segment 1 base; nucleotides outside the gene matches: 6. Germline CDR1 KGHSH, CDR2 LQKENI. The CDR3 loop spans 15 amino acids. The sequenced sample consisted of blood. The gene calls are TRBV18 and TRBJ1-1; TRBD1 matches at 7 bases. The TCR originated in a woman between 25 and 40 years old with Graves' ophthalmopathy. The CDR3 DNA is TGTGCCAGCTCACGCCCGGGACAGCCGAACACTGAAGCTTTCTTT. Translated, it gives CASSRPGQPNTEAFF.